The next 29 T cell receptor beta chains were all read from a single sample in a study of blood T cell repertoires in COVID-19. Clones were sequenced by immunoSEQ multiplex PCR, and TCRdb holds only the in-frame ones, with some missing. The table has 150,000 to 200,000 clones, approximately 80% seen once; the top ten hold around 13%. Material: PBMCs or T cells enriched from blood (not recorded which). These receptors originate from a woman aged 60-70 years who had recovered from COVID-19.

This clone is a singleton in its sample. V and J are TRBV20-1 and TRBJ2-1; no reliable D call. The CDR3 length is 11 residues. Trimming removed 6 bases at V and 7 bases at J, with 10 bases between. Germline-derived CDR1 and CDR2 are DFQATT and SNEGSKA (reference sequence). The CDR3 coding sequence is TGCAGTGCCAAGATAGTTAATGAGCAGTTCTTC. It specifies CSAKIVNEQFF.

In nucleotides, the CDR3 is TGTGCCAGTACCCATAGGGGGGGCGGCGAGCAGTTCTTC. It translates to CASTHRGGGEQFF. The V and J genes are TRBV19 and TRBJ2-1, with D perhaps TRBD2 (7 bases). Trimming shortened V by 7 bases and J by 10 bases, and 17 bases separated the two germline ends. Germline assignment: CDR1 LNHDA and CDR2 SQIVND (reference sequence). The CDR3 covers 13 residues.

This chain links TRBV19 with TRBJ1-5; possibly TRBD1 for D (5 bases). Germline V gene lookup returns CDR1 LNHDA and CDR2 SQIVND (reference sequence). The V end lost 9 bases, the J end lost 4 bases, and 19 bases lay between the germline ends. This CDR3 region has 15 residues. This chain's CDR3 is CASTDTGGRNQPQHF. The CDR3 DNA reads TGTGCCAGCACTGACACGGGGGGGAGGAATCAGCCCCAGCATTTT.

This chain uses TRBV14 with TRBJ1-2; 8 nucleotides align to TRBD1. Germline CDR1 reads SGHDN; CDR2 reads FVKESK. The CDR3 is 15 residues long. V gave up 4 bases and J gave up 3 bases; unmatched junction bases: 7. CDR3 in amino acids: CASSPLDRVDYGYTF. The CDR3 DNA reads TGTGCCAGCAGCCCCTTGGACAGGGTTGACTATGGCTACACCTTC.

The chain joins TRBV24-1 to TRBJ2-7; TRBD2 agrees at 10 bases. Germline CDR1 and CDR2: KGHDR and SFDVKD. V lost 2 bases and J lost 3; bases outside the gene matches: 3. CDR3 size: 15 residues. In DNA, the CDR3 is TGTGCCACCAGTGATTCTCGGACTAGCGGCTACGAGCAGTACTTC. Protein sequence: CATSDSRTSGYEQYF.

The V and J genes are TRBV28 and TRBJ2-7, with 7 bases fitting TRBD1. After removal of 6 bases from V and 2 bases from J, the junction contained 10 bases not matched to a gene. Germline-derived CDR1 and CDR2 are MDHEN and SYDVKM. CDR3 length: 15 residues. The CDR3 reads CASSPPGQPTYEQYF. As DNA, the CDR3 is TGTGCCAGCAGCCCCCCGGGACAGCCTACCTACGAGCAGTACTTC. Full variable domain (missing parts from reference TRBV28 and TRBJ2-7): DVKVTQSSRYLVKRTGEKVFLECVQDMDHENMFWYRQDPGLGLRLIYFSYDVKMKEKGDIPEGYSVSREKKERFSLILESASTNQTSMYLCASSPPGQPTYEQYFGPGTRLTVT.

The chain couples TRBV7-2 to TRBJ2-6, with 9 bases fitting TRBD2. Germline V lookup: CDR1 SGHTA, CDR2 FQGNSA. The CDR3 is 15 amino acids. V lost 4 bases and J lost 3; bases outside the gene matches: 1. The DNA for the CDR3 is TGTGCCAGCAGCTCACTAGCGGGTGGGGCCAACGTCCTGACTTTC. Encoded protein: CASSSLAGGANVLTF.

V is TRBV29-1 and J is TRBJ2-7, with D perhaps matching TRBD2 (6 bases). The V end was cut by 4 bases, the J end by 0 bases, with 10 bases between. This CDR3 is built from 13 residues. Germline V CDR1 and CDR2: SQVTM, ANQGSEA. CDR3 amino acids: CSVVGGNSYEQYF. For the CDR3, the DNA is TGCAGCGTTGTGGGGGGAAACTCCTACGAGCAGTACTTC.

In regard to this clone: The junction differs from germline at one of its ends, possibly a read error. This CDR3 is CASGLEYTGPRFF. The CDR3 DNA reads as TGTGCTAGTGGTTTGGAATATACAGGGCCCCGGTTTTTC. The genes are TRBV12-5 and TRBJ2-6, with D tentatively TRBD1 (6 bases). CDR1 is LGHNT and CDR2 is FRNRAP in the germline V gene. This CDR3 has 13 residues.

Only a few counts were recorded for this clone. V and J are TRBV19 and TRBJ1-2, with 7 positions matching TRBD1. V was clipped by 7 bases and J by 7 bases; unmatched bases: 9. Germline V CDR1 and CDR2: LNHDA, SQIVND (reference sequence). This CDR3 is built from 13 residues. CDR3 sequence (DNA): TGTGCCAGTACCGGGACAGCAGGTCGTGGCTACACCTTC. Protein: CASTGTAGRGYTF.

The rearrangement uses TRBV2 and TRBJ1-5; a weak D match, TRBD1 (6 bases). This CDR3 is built from 12 residues. Germline V gene lookup returns CDR1 SNHLY and CDR2 FYNNEI. Trimming left V 11 bases short and J 6 bases short, with 14 bases between. Here the CDR3 reads CAGRQESQPQHF. The CDR3 DNA sequence: TGTGCCGGGCGACAGGAGAGTCAGCCCCAGCATTTT.

The chain joins TRBV7-8 to TRBJ1-6; D is perhaps TRBD1 (6 bases). The V gene lost 7 bases and the J gene lost 2 bases, with 24 bases spanning the gap. Per germline, CDR1 SGHVS and CDR2 FQNEAQ. The CDR3 runs to 19 residues. The DNA of the CDR3 is TGTGCCAGCAACGGGGGGCCCAACAGGCAGATGGCCTATAATTCACCCCTCCACTTT. It codes for CASNGGPNRQMAYNSPLHF.

This rearrangement joins TRBV14 to TRBJ2-5; 10 bases map to TRBD1. This CDR3 contains 14 residues. Germline V gives CDR1 SGHDN, CDR2 FVKESK. J was trimmed by 2 bases and V by 6 bases; bases with no gene match: 3. CDR3 protein: CASRDRGNQETQYF. CDR3 DNA: TGTGCCAGCAGGGACAGGGGGAATCAAGAGACCCAGTACTTC.

The chain has TRBV7-8 and TRBJ1-3; TRBD1 aligns across 9 bases. Germline V CDR1 and CDR2: SGHVS, FQNEAQ. Trimming removed 3 bases from V and 3 bases from J; junction bases left unmatched: 3. The CDR3 covers 15 residues. CDR3 DNA sequence: TGTGCCAGCAGCTTGGGACAGGGACTTGGAAACACCATATATTTT. Translated: CASSLGQGLGNTIYF.

In DNA, the CDR3 is TGTGCCAGCAGCTTGTCAGGGGGCCCCGAAGCTTTCTTT. Translating it yields CASSLSGGPEAFF. The chain carries TRBV5-6 and TRBJ1-1; 8 bases are shared with TRBD1. V shed 1 base, J shed 8 bases, and the junction held 4 bases outside the gene matches. Germline assignment: CDR1 SGHDT and CDR2 YYEEEE. The CDR3 has 13 amino acids.

The chain recombines TRBV5-1 with TRBJ2-5, with a tentative D call TRBD2 (6 bases). CDR1 is SGHRS and CDR2 is YFSETQ in the germline V gene. The CDR3 runs to 16 residues. V was pared by 0 bases and J by 0 bases, with 12 bases between. The CDR3 DNA follows: TGCGCCAGCAGCTTGGCCGGGGGATCGTACCAAGAGACCCAGTACTTC. Translating gives CASSLAGGSYQETQYF.

V is TRBV5-1 and J is TRBJ1-3, with TRBD1 matching over 8 bases. Germline V gives CDR1 SGHRS, CDR2 YFSETQ. CDR3 length: 14 residues. V shed 4 bases and J 4 bases; nucleotides not matched to a gene: 4. This CDR3 reads CASSPDRAGNTIYF. In DNA, the CDR3 is TGCGCCAGCAGCCCGGACAGGGCAGGAAACACCATATATTTT. The full variable domain, its missing parts supplied by reference TRBV5-1 and TRBJ1-3, is KAGVTQTPRYLIKTRGQQVTLSCSPISGHRSVSWYQQTPGQGLQFLFEYFSETQRNKGNFPGRFSGRQFSNSRSEMNVSTLELGDSALYLCASSPDRAGNTIYFGEGSWLTVV.

In the case of this clone: At one end, the junction sequence differs from germline, possibly due to a read error. This chain uses TRBV7-9 with TRBJ2-2; 7 positions match TRBD1. CDR3 size: 12 residues. Germline values: CDR1 SEHNR, CDR2 FQNEAQ (reference sequence). In DNA form, the CDR3 reads TGTGCCAGCAGCCGGGCCCAGGGGGAACTGTTTTTT. It encodes CASSRAQGELFF.

The chain employs TRBV9 and TRBJ1-4; 7 bases agree with TRBD1. The CDR3 spans 17 residues. Unmatched junction bases numbered 9, after V lost 0 bases and J lost 4 bases. CDR1 is SGDLS, CDR2 YYNGEE, per germline. This CDR3 reads CASSVAPRGLGNEKLFF. Here the CDR3 DNA reads TGTGCCAGCAGCGTAGCTCCAAGGGGGCTGGGTAATGAAAAACTGTTTTTT.

J is TRBJ1-1 and V is TRBV29-1; D not resolved. V dropped 7 bases and J dropped 3 bases, with 9 bases sitting between them. This CDR3 is built from 11 residues. Germline CDR1 is SQVTM and CDR2 is ANQGSEA. In nucleotides, the CDR3 is TGCAGCGCCCAGGAGGACACTGAAGCTTTCTTT. Encoded protein: CSAQEDTEAFF.

CDR3 loop: CSVAPGTGGHGYTF. The CDR3 nucleotides read TGCAGCGTCGCCCCCGGGACAGGGGGACATGGCTACACCTTC. The chain uses TRBV29-1 and TRBJ1-2, with 11 bases identical to TRBD1. This CDR3 is 14 amino acids long. CDR1 is SQVTM, CDR2 ANQGSEA, per germline. Trimming took 6 bases from V and 6 from J; bases not matched to a gene: 9.

The rearrangement joins TRBV4-2 to TRBJ1-3; D gene uncertain. Germline CDR1 reads LGHNA; CDR2 reads YNFKEQ. This CDR3 comprises 15 residues. The V and J ends lost 1 base and 3 bases respectively, with 10 bases between them. The CDR3 here is CASSQALVGGNTIYF. Here the CDR3 DNA reads TGTGCCAGCAGCCAAGCTCTTGTCGGTGGAAACACCATATATTTT.

The chain links TRBV28 to TRBJ1-5; D is undetermined. This CDR3 is built from 14 residues. Germline lookup yields CDR1 MDHEN and CDR2 SYDVKM. Trimming cost V 3 bases and J 3 bases, with 9 bases left between them. The CDR3 region is CASSLRVVNQPQHF. The DNA for the CDR3 is TGTGCCAGCAGTTTGAGGGTGGTCAATCAGCCCCAGCATTTT.

The chain uses TRBV13 and TRBJ2-3; 7 nucleotides match TRBD2. Germline V gene data show CDR1 as PRHDT and CDR2 as FYEKMQ (reference sequence). The V and J ends lost 7 bases and 2 bases, in that order; junction bases with no gene match: 12. This CDR3 has 16 residues. This CDR3 reads CASTLNRAGDTDTQYF. In DNA form, the CDR3 reads TGTGCCAGCACCTTGAATCGGGCGGGAGACACAGATACGCAGTATTTT. The full variable domain, with the rest looked up from reference TRBV13 and TRBJ2-3, is AAGVIQSPRHLIKEKRETATLKCYPIPRHDTVYWYQQGPGQDPQFLISFYEKMQSDKGSIPDRFSAQQFSDYHSELNMSSLELGDSALYFCASTLNRAGDTDTQYFGPGTRLTVL.

This sequence joins TRBV5-4 and TRBJ1-1; no reliable D call. V lost 4 bases to trimming and J lost 4 bases, with 11 bases between them. The germline V gene encodes CDR1 SGHNT and CDR2 YYREEE (reference sequence). The length of the CDR3 is 13 residues. CDR3 bases: TGTGCCAGCAGCCTACAACGGGGCACTGAAGCTTTCTTT. Protein sequence: CASSLQRGTEAFF.

This clone was seen a few times. The chain couples TRBV6-5 to TRBJ2-3, with a possible D match to TRBD1 (7 bases). CDR1 MNHEY and CDR2 SVGAGI come from the germline V gene. V was cut by 6 bases and J by 1 base, with 11 bases left in between. CDR3 size: 14 residues. DNA of the CDR3: TGTGCCAGCAGGGAGGGGGCGGGCACAGATACGCAGTATTTT. This translates into CASREGAGTDTQYF.

This chain uses TRBV6-1 with TRBJ2-1; weak D call: TRBD1 (6 bases). CDR1 and CDR2 from the germline V gene are MNHNS and SASEGT. The CDR3 has 16 residues. V was clipped by 2 bases and J by 0 bases, with 11 bases between them. The CDR3 bases are TGTGCCAGCAGTGAATCGGGACATAGCTCCTACAATGAGCAGTTCTTC. Translating gives CASSESGHSSYNEQFF.

The chain uses TRBV6-5 and TRBJ2-7; 8 bases map to TRBD1. The germline V gene has CDR1 MNHEY and CDR2 SVGAGI. This CDR3 has 15 residues. The junction had 10 bases not matched to a gene; V was cut back by 7 bases and J by 2 bases. The CDR3 region is CASKTGQVVPYEQYF. The CDR3 DNA is TGTGCCAGCAAAACGGGACAGGTCGTCCCCTACGAGCAGTACTTC.

V usage is TRBV9 and J usage is TRBJ2-7; a possible D gene is TRBD1 (6 bases). Deletions cut 2 bases from V and 1 base from J, with 16 bases between. Germline-derived CDR1 and CDR2 are SGDLS and YYNGEE. The CDR3 is made up of 16 amino acids. CDR3 region: CASSVTPMDSSYEQYF. CDR3 nucleotide sequence: TGTGCCAGCAGCGTCACCCCTATGGACAGTTCCTACGAGCAGTACTTC.